Listed here are 32 T cell receptor beta chains from one sample, sequenced in a study of T cell responses to AZD1222 COVID-19 vaccine. Assay: immunoSEQ multiplex PCR; the TCRdb copy retains only in-frame clones and omits some. The profile covers 100,000 to 150,000 clones, with roughly nine tenths appearing a single time and about 6% taken by the ten largest. The sample in question was peripheral blood, obtained on day 0 of AZD1222 vaccination. These receptors all come from an adult in good health.

The CDR3 loop is CASSNTGARSGYTF. CDR3 DNA sequence: TGTGCCAGCAGCAATACAGGGGCGCGTTCAGGCTACACCTTC. This chain links TRBV7-9 with TRBJ1-2; 7 bases fit TRBD1. This CDR3 is built from 14 residues. Trimming removed 5 bases from V and 8 bases from J; junction bases left unmatched: 11. Germline V gene lookup returns CDR1 SEHNR and CDR2 FQNEAQ (reference sequence).

V gene TRBV6-5 combines with J gene TRBJ1-3, with D hard to call. The CDR3 is made up of 14 amino acids. CDR1 is MNHEY, CDR2 SVGAGI, per germline. V lost 8 bases to trimming and J lost 0 bases, with 11 bases between them. The CDR3 loop reads CASLGGSSGNTIYF. CDR3 bases: TGTGCCAGCCTTGGCGGGAGCTCTGGAAACACCATATATTTT.

The rearrangement uses TRBV5-1 and TRBJ2-1, with 7 nucleotides matching TRBD2. J was trimmed by 10 bases and V by 3 bases; bases with no gene match: 4. This CDR3 region has 12 residues. Germline CDR1 SGHRS, CDR2 YFSETQ. The DNA for the CDR3 is TGCGCCAGCAGCTCCGCCGGGAGGGAGCAGTTCTTC. This encodes CASSSAGREQFF.

This clone was seen more than once but under ten times. V is TRBV6-5 and J is TRBJ2-5; 7 bases match TRBD1. This CDR3 has 15 residues. Germline values: CDR1 MNHEY, CDR2 SVGAGI. V was pared by 6 bases and J by 0 bases, with 7 bases of the junction left unmatched. CDR3: CASRRTGFDQETQYF. Written as DNA, the CDR3 is TGTGCCAGCAGGAGGACAGGCTTCGACCAAGAGACCCAGTACTTC.

V gene TRBV4-1 combines with J gene TRBJ2-3, with a possible D match to TRBD1 (8 bases). Between the trimmed V and J ends, which lost 5 bases and 1 base, there was a span of 25 bases. The CDR3 contains 19 residues. Germline-derived CDR1 and CDR2 are MGHRA and YSYEKL. CDR3 protein: CASSARKRTGGGRTDTQYF. CDR3 sequence (DNA): TGCGCCAGCAGCGCCAGAAAGCGTACAGGGGGGGGGCGCACAGATACGCAGTATTTT.

The chain carries TRBV6-5 and TRBJ1-3; possible D gene TRBD1, 6 bases. V dropped 8 bases and J dropped 1 base, with 15 bases sitting between them. Per the germline V gene, CDR1 is MNHEY and CDR2 is SVGAGI. The CDR3 runs 15 residues. The CDR3 loop reads CASATGPGSGNTIYF. The CDR3 DNA reads TGTGCCAGCGCTACAGGGCCAGGGTCTGGAAACACCATATATTTT.

As for this clone: The same CDR3 can be traced to other DNA sequences in this sample. The rearrangement links TRBV6-5 to TRBJ1-2; D is ambiguous. The CDR3 sequence is 11 residues long. CDR1 is MNHEY and CDR2 is SVGAGI in the germline V gene. The V end lost 1 base, the J end lost 8 bases, and 5 bases lay between the germline ends. The chain's CDR3 is CASSYLGGYTF. The CDR3 coding sequence is TGTGCCAGCAGTTACTTGGGGGGCTACACCTTC.

V gene TRBV3-1 (or the pseudogene TRBV3-2) combines with J gene TRBJ2-3, with D perhaps matching TRBD2 (6 bases). The CDR3 has 13 residues. CDR1 is LGHDT, CDR2 YNNKEL, per germline (reference sequence). Trimming removed 6 bases from V and 3 bases from J, with 10 bases in between. Here the CDR3 DNA reads TGTGCCAGCAGAAGGAGCGGGACAGATACGCAGTATTTT. It translates to CASRRSGTDTQYF.

V is TRBV5-1 and J is TRBJ1-1; 11 nucleotides match TRBD1. V dropped 4 bases and J dropped 4; count of bases not matched to a gene: 6. The CDR3 covers 15 residues. Per germline, CDR1 SGHRS and CDR2 YFSETQ. The CDR3 region is CASSATGQGGTEAFF. Here the CDR3 DNA reads TGCGCCAGCAGCGCAACGGGACAGGGGGGCACTGAAGCTTTCTTT.

In nucleotides, the CDR3 is TGTGCCAGCAGCCAAAGCCCGGACAGGGGGTCCGGGGAGCTGTTTTTT. Amino acids: CASSQSPDRGSGELFF. The genes are TRBV4-2 and TRBJ2-2; 10 nucleotides agree with TRBD1. The CDR3 is 16 amino acids. With 2 bases clipped from V and 6 bases from J, the junction kept 6 bases outside the gene matches. The V gene's germline CDR1 is LGHNA and CDR2 YNFKEQ.

V and J are TRBV12-3 or TRBV12-4 and TRBJ1-1, with D unclear. The CDR3 totals 12 residues. The V end was cut by 6 bases, the J end by 11 bases, with 16 bases between. The DNA of the CDR3 is TGTGCCAGCAGCCCCTCGGAGGTAGAGGCTTTCTTT. As protein: CASSPSEVEAFF.

The chain carries TRBV5-1 and TRBJ1-1; unclear D gene. CDR1 SGHRS and CDR2 YFSETQ come from the germline V gene. The CDR3 is 13 residues long. The V end was cut by 2 bases, the J end by 1 base, with 6 bases between. The CDR3 loop is CASSLLSNTEAFF. CDR3 nucleotides: TGCGCCAGCAGCTTACTATCGAACACTGAAGCTTTCTTT. Together with reference TRBV5-1 and TRBJ1-1, the CDR3 gives the full variable domain: KAGVTQTPRYLIKTRGQQVTLSCSPISGHRSVSWYQQTPGQGLQFLFEYFSETQRNKGNFPGRFSGRQFSNSRSEMNVSTLELGDSALYLCASSLLSNTEAFFGQGTRLTVV.

The chain combines TRBV5-1 with TRBJ2-3; a possible D gene is TRBD1 (5 bases). Germline V gene sequence: CDR1 SGHRS, CDR2 YFSETQ. Trimming cost V 7 bases and J 2 bases, with 11 bases left between them. The CDR3 has 13 amino acids. Here the CDR3 DNA reads TGCGCCAGCGGGGCGGATCACACAGATACGCAGTATTTT. Translated, it gives CASGADHTDTQYF.

This clone was found once. The V gene is TRBV2, the J gene TRBJ1-4; D might be TRBD1 (5 bases). Germline V gene lookup returns CDR1 SNHLY and CDR2 FYNNEI. The CDR3 extends over 15 amino acids. V lost 4 bases and J lost 1, with 10 bases in between. CDR3 amino acids: CASSGRVVTNEKLFF. CDR3 sequence (DNA): TGTGCCAGCAGTGGCAGGGTGGTAACTAATGAAAAACTGTTTTTT. The full variable domain, in which reference TRBV2 and TRBJ1-4 provide the parts outside the CDR3, is EPEVTQTPSHQVTQMGQEVILRCVPISNHLYFYWYRQILGQKVEFLVSFYNNEISEKSEIFDDQFSVERPDGSNFTLKIRSTKLEDSAMYFCASSGRVVTNEKLFFGSGTQLSVL.

Here the CDR3 reads CASSLGRSGANVLTF. CDR3 DNA: TGTGCCAGCAGCTTGGGGAGGTCCGGGGCCAACGTCCTGACTTTC. The V gene is TRBV5-6, the J gene TRBJ2-6, with D perhaps TRBD2 (5 bases). Trimming cost V 0 bases and J 4 bases, with 8 bases left between them. Germline V gives CDR1 SGHDT, CDR2 YYEEEE. The CDR3 spans 15 residues.

The V gene is TRBV6-2 or TRBV6-3, the J gene TRBJ1-3; D gene unclear. V was clipped by 6 bases and J by 4 bases, with 4 bases between them. This CDR3 contains 11 residues. From germline, CDR1 is MNHEY and CDR2 SVGEGT. CDR3 loop: CASSFGNTIYF. The CDR3 DNA sequence: TGTGCCAGCAGCTTCGGAAACACCATATATTTT.

CDR3 coding DNA: TGTGCCAGCCGACCCCGGGACAGGGATTGGGGCTACACCTTC. Translated: CASRPRDRDWGYTF. This chain uses TRBV6-5 with TRBJ1-2; TRBD1 agrees at 9 bases. Germline-derived CDR1 and CDR2 are MNHEY and SVGAGI. CDR3 length: 14 amino acids. Trimming removed 8 bases from V and 8 bases from J; junction bases left unmatched: 12.

The rearrangement uses TRBV12-3 or TRBV12-4 and TRBJ1-4, with D tentatively TRBD1 (5 bases). The CDR3 has 13 residues. Trimming took off 7 bases at V and 4 bases at J, with 10 bases between the two ends. This CDR3 is CASTADSNEKLFF. The DNA of the CDR3 is TGTGCCAGCACCGCAGACAGTAATGAAAAACTGTTTTTT.

The V and J genes are TRBV27 and TRBJ2-7, with D hard to call. Trimming took 5 bases from V and 1 from J, leaving 15 bases between them. Germline values: CDR1 MNHEY, CDR2 SMNVEV (reference sequence). The CDR3 consists of 15 residues. The CDR3 sequence is CASSPQSYLSYEQYF. CDR3 in DNA: TGTGCCAGCAGTCCACAATCCTATCTATCCTACGAGCAGTACTTC.

The chain employs TRBV6-5 and TRBJ1-6; the D gene is possibly TRBD1 (5 bases). From germline, CDR1 is MNHEY and CDR2 SVGAGI. The CDR3 is 14 residues long. Deletions cut 2 bases from V and 9 bases from J, with 11 bases between. CDR3 DNA: TGTGCCAGCAGTTACCGGACTAGGGGTTCACCCCTCCACTTT. This sequence encodes CASSYRTRGSPLHF.

The chain joins TRBV6-5 to TRBJ1-1, with 7 bases matching TRBD1. There are 14 residues in the CDR3. The J segment lost 6 bases and the V segment lost 8 bases, leaving 12 bases of the junction unmatched. The germline V gene has CDR1 MNHEY and CDR2 SVGAGI. This chain's CDR3 is CASRRQGNAPEAFF. The CDR3 nucleotides are TGTGCCAGCCGCAGACAGGGAAACGCTCCTGAAGCTTTCTTT.

The chain combines TRBV30 with TRBJ1-2; D is unresolved. The V gene's germline CDR1 is GTSNPN and CDR2 SVGIG (reference sequence). V lost 2 bases to trimming and J lost 0 bases, with 13 bases between them. This CDR3 is 15 amino acids long. The CDR3 loop reads CAWSPFGGANYGYTF. CDR3 nucleotides: TGTGCCTGGAGTCCCTTTGGAGGAGCTAACTATGGCTACACCTTC. Drawing the rest from reference TRBV30 and TRBJ1-2, the complete variable domain is SQTIHQWPATLVQPVGSPLSLECTVEGTSNPNLYWYRQAAGRGLQLLFYSVGIGQISSEVPQNLSASRPQDRQFILSSKKLLLSDSGFYLCAWSPFGGANYGYTFGSGTRLTVV.

This sequence joins TRBV30 and TRBJ2-7, with D possibly TRBD1 on 6 matching bases. This CDR3 region has 14 residues. Germline assignment: CDR1 GTSNPN and CDR2 SVGIG (reference sequence). Trimming pared 5 bases from V and 1 base from J, leaving 15 bases between. The CDR3 sequence is CAWVGAASSYEQYF. The CDR3 DNA reads as TGTGCCTGGGTGGGGGCAGCCTCTTCCTACGAGCAGTACTTC.

The chain carries TRBV19 and TRBJ1-5; 8 bases are shared with TRBD1. V lost 7 bases and J lost 0; bases outside the gene matches: 11. The CDR3 is made up of 17 amino acids. The germline V gene has CDR1 LNHDA and CDR2 SQIVND (reference sequence). The CDR3 nucleotides are TGTGCCAGTACTCCCCCCTCGACAGGGGTTAGCAATCAGCCCCAGCATTTT. This translates into CASTPPSTGVSNQPQHF.

The chain combines TRBV2 with TRBJ2-7; unclear D gene. Germline-derived CDR1 and CDR2 are SNHLY and FYNNEI. Trimming cost V 2 bases and J 3 bases, with 14 bases left between them. CDR3 length equals 15 residues. This CDR3 reads CASSEQDGAFYEQYF. CDR3 sequence (DNA): TGTGCCAGCAGTGAACAGGACGGCGCCTTCTACGAGCAGTACTTC.

The chain recombines TRBV9 with TRBJ1-1; D unresolved. This CDR3 spans 15 amino acids. Trimming removed 0 bases from V and 9 bases from J, with 18 bases in between. Germline values: CDR1 SGDLS, CDR2 YYNGEE. Written as DNA, the CDR3 is TGTGCCAGCAGCGTAGATAATGAGGGATTTGGAAAAGCTTTCTTT. Its protein product is CASSVDNEGFGKAFF.

The chain is built from TRBV7-9 and TRBJ1-6; 10 positions match TRBD1. The V and J ends lost 1 base and 7 bases, in that order; junction bases with no gene match: 1. The CDR3 has 15 residues. CDR1 and CDR2 from the germline V gene are SEHNR and FQNEAQ (reference sequence). CDR3 sequence: CASSLVGQGNSPLHF. As DNA, the CDR3 is TGTGCCAGCAGCTTAGTGGGACAGGGGAATTCACCCCTCCACTTT.

This clone came up once. The rearrangement joins TRBV19 to TRBJ2-7, with TRBD1 matching over 11 bases. Germline CDR1 is LNHDA and CDR2 is SQIVND (reference sequence). There are 14 residues in the CDR3. The V gene end was trimmed by 6 bases and the J gene end by 7 bases; junction bases not matched to a gene: 8. CDR3 in amino acids: CASSRTGGAGEQYF. CDR3 bases: TGTGCCAGTAGCAGGACAGGGGGCGCGGGGGAGCAGTACTTC.

The chain combines TRBV3-1 (or the pseudogene TRBV3-2) with TRBJ2-5; D unresolved. CDR1 is LGHDT, CDR2 YNNKEL, per germline (reference sequence). This CDR3 has 14 amino acids. V gave up 2 bases and J gave up 5 bases, with 12 bases separating them. The CDR3 sequence: CASSQLDRRETQYF. The CDR3 DNA reads TGTGCCAGCAGCCAACTCGACCGACGGGAGACCCAGTACTTC.

The chain is built from TRBV5-1 and TRBJ2-7; TRBD1 matches 8 bases. Germline V gene lookup returns CDR1 SGHRS and CDR2 YFSETQ. Trimming at V came to 7 bases and at J to 3 bases, leaving 12 bases not matched to a gene. The CDR3 has 15 residues. CDR3 bases: TGCGCCAGCGGACAGGGAGGTGGGAAGGGCTACGAGCAGTACTTC. It codes for CASGQGGGKGYEQYF. Combining the CDR3 with reference TRBV5-1 and TRBJ2-7 gives the whole variable domain KAGVTQTPRYLIKTRGQQVTLSCSPISGHRSVSWYQQTPGQGLQFLFEYFSETQRNKGNFPGRFSGRQFSNSRSEMNVSTLELGDSALYLCASGQGGGKGYEQYFGPGTRLTVT.

The V call is TRBV3-1 (or the pseudogene TRBV3-2), the J call TRBJ2-1, with 7 bases matching TRBD1. The CDR3 has 15 residues. Germline loops: CDR1 LGHDT, CDR2 YNNKEL (reference sequence). J lost 7 bases, V lost 2 bases, and 8 bases had no gene match. The CDR3 is CASSQTDREYNEQFF. In nucleotides, the CDR3 is TGTGCCAGCAGCCAAACCGACAGGGAATATAATGAGCAGTTCTTC.

The J gene is TRBJ2-1, the V gene TRBV30; D assignment may be TRBD1 or TRBD2 (6 bases each). This CDR3 spans 13 amino acids. Trimming took 7 bases from V and 9 from J, leaving 19 bases between them. The germline V gene has CDR1 GTSNPN and CDR2 SVGIG (reference sequence). The CDR3 spells CASQEGGITEQFF. In nucleotides, the CDR3 is TGTGCCTCCCAGGAGGGGGGAATTACTGAGCAGTTCTTC. Based on the CDR3 plus reference TRBV30 and TRBJ2-1, the full variable domain is SQTIHQWPATLVQPVGSPLSLECTVEGTSNPNLYWYRQAAGRGLQLLFYSVGIGQISSEVPQNLSASRPQDRQFILSSKKLLLSDSGFYLCASQEGGITEQFFGPGTRLTVL.